One sample yielded the 31 T cell receptor beta chains listed below, sequenced in a study of regulatory T cells in long-lasting Graves disease. Stated time point: newly diagnosed GD, antithyroid drugs for less than 3 months. The TCR library was made from RNA that had been extracted from PBMCs in TRIzol. iRepertoire HTBI primers and Arm-PCR of CDR3 regions built TCR beta libraries. TCRdb redid the calling of the multiplex PCR reads with MiXCR, one entry per CDR3 protein. This sample has 200,000 to 250,000 distinct CDR3 sequences, with roughly 20% found just once. This same sample was also taken into another study, of T cells in Graves' hyperthyroidism and ophthalmopathy.

The sample here was peripheral blood mononuclear cells (PBMCs), taken at new diagnosis, from a patient treated with antithyroid drugs. The receptors were gathered from a woman aged 30 to 39 with Graves disease.

This clonotype was counted at least ten times. The genes are TRBV28 and TRBJ1-6; D is possibly TRBD1 (6 bases). Trimming pared 3 bases from V and 7 bases from J, leaving 19 bases between. Per the germline V gene, CDR1 is MDHEN and CDR2 is SYDVKM. This CDR3 has 17 amino acids. Here the CDR3 reads CASSFISLGAKNSPLHF. In DNA form, the CDR3 reads TGTGCCAGCAGTTTTATCTCATTGGGGGCAAAGAATTCACCCCTCCACTTT. Variable domain in full (rest from reference TRBV28 and TRBJ1-6): DVKVTQSSRYLVKRTGEKVFLECVQDMDHENMFWYRQDPGLGLRLIYFSYDVKMKEKGDIPEGYSVSREKKERFSLILESASTNQTSMYLCASSFISLGAKNSPLHFGNGTRLTVT.

This clonotype has a count of ten or more. J is TRBJ1-2 and V is TRBV27; tentatively, D is TRBD1 (6 bases). Trimming removed 2 bases from V and 2 bases from J, with 12 bases in between. The CDR3 sequence is 15 residues long. Germline V gene lookup returns CDR1 MNHEY and CDR2 SMNVEV (reference sequence). CDR3 amino acids: CASSLLGQLNYGYTF. In DNA form, the CDR3 reads TGTGCCAGCAGTTTACTTGGACAGCTAAACTATGGCTACACCTTC.

There are many counts of this clonotype. This chain connects TRBV28 to TRBJ2-1; the match to TRBD2 covers 10 bases. The CDR3 runs to 16 residues. Germline loops: CDR1 MDHEN, CDR2 SYDVKM. J lost 7 bases, V lost 1 base, and 7 bases had no gene match. In nucleotides, the CDR3 is TGTGCCAGCAGTTTATACCTAGCGGGGGCTGAAAATGAGCAGTTCTTC. Its protein is CASSLYLAGAENEQFF.

This clonotype was found many times. In DNA form, the CDR3 reads TGCAGTGCTAGAGGCGAAGGAGGGCGGGGGGGCACAGATACGCAGTATTTT. Its translation is CSARGEGGRGGTDTQYF. The V and J genes are TRBV20-1 and TRBJ2-3; 8 nucleotides line up with TRBD2. J gave up 1 base and V 1 base, and 10 bases lay outside the gene matches. Looked up from germline, CDR1 is DFQATT and CDR2 is SNEGSKA (reference sequence). This CDR3 region has 17 residues.

This clonotype showed up many times. At one end, the junction sequence differs from germline, possibly due to a read error. This rearrangement joins TRBV7-9 to TRBJ1-2; perhaps TRBD1 as D (5 bases). The CDR3 loop spans 15 amino acids. CDR1 and CDR2 (germline): SEHNR, FQNEAQ (reference sequence). This CDR3 reads CASSLEGREDYGYTF. The CDR3 region has the DNA TGCGCCAGCAGCTTGGAGGGCAGGGAGGACTATGGCTACACCTTC.

In its sample, this clonotype was seen many times. The chain links TRBV30 to TRBJ1-3; no clear D gene. Germline V lookup: CDR1 GTSNPN, CDR2 SVGIG (reference sequence). The CDR3 contains 16 residues. With 0 bases removed from V and 0 bases from J, the gap between germline ends came to 12 bases. CDR3 nucleotides: TGTGCCTGGAGTGTAATCCTACCGGACTCTGGAAACACCATATATTTT. It translates to CAWSVILPDSGNTIYF.

Of note for this clonotype: This may stem from a read error, because a much larger clone lies one nucleotide away. CDR3 amino acids: CASSAGTSTDTQYF. The DNA for the CDR3 is TGTGCCAGCAGTGCCGGGACTAGCACAGATACGCAGTATTTT. The V gene is TRBV6-2 or TRBV6-3, the J gene TRBJ2-3; possible D gene TRBD2, 6 bases. Per the germline V gene, CDR1 is MNHEY and CDR2 is SVGEGT. This CDR3 spans 14 amino acids. V lost 5 bases and J lost 0, with 9 bases in between.

The genes are TRBV29-1 and TRBJ2-5; 8 nucleotides match TRBD1. Germline loops: CDR1 SQVTM, CDR2 ANQGSEA. The trim removed 4 bases at V and 4 bases at J, leaving 5 bases unmatched. The CDR3 has 13 amino acids. CDR3 coding DNA: TGCAGCGTTGGACAGGGGACAGGAGAGACCCAGTACTTC. Translating it yields CSVGQGTGETQYF. Variable domain in full (rest from reference TRBV29-1 and TRBJ2-5): SAVISQKPSRDICQRGTSLTIQCQVDSQVTMMFWYRQQPGQSLTLIATANQGSEATYESGFVIDKFPISRPNLTFSTLTVSNMSPEDSSIYLCSVGQGTGETQYFGPGTRLLVL.

At least ten counts were recorded for this clonotype. The chain carries TRBV6-1 and TRBJ1-5; 7 bases fit TRBD1. V was pared by 6 bases and J by 5 bases, with 7 bases of the junction left unmatched. CDR3 size: 14 residues. Germline CDR1 MNHNS, CDR2 SASEGT. The CDR3: CASSSTGIYQPQHF. The CDR3, as DNA: TGTGCCAGCAGCTCGACAGGGATTTATCAGCCCCAGCATTTT.

This clonotype was seen ten or more times. The rearrangement links TRBV15 to TRBJ2-5, with 7 bases aligning to TRBD2. The germline V gene has CDR1 LNHNV and CDR2 YYDKDF (reference sequence). Trimming took 5 bases from V and 3 from J; bases not matched to a gene: 9. This CDR3 contains 15 residues. This CDR3 reads CATSGGGSSEETQYF. The CDR3, as DNA: TGTGCCACCAGCGGGGGGGGGAGTTCCGAAGAGACCCAGTACTTC.

Worth noting for this clonotype: A much larger clone lies a single base off, so this may be a read error. The V gene is TRBV11-2, the J gene TRBJ2-1; the D gene is possibly TRBD2 (5 bases). This CDR3 has 13 residues. The V gene lost 5 bases and the J gene lost 5 bases, with 10 bases spanning the gap. The germline CDR1 and CDR2 sequences are SGHAT and FQNNGV. CDR3 loop: CASSRERNNEQFF. The CDR3 DNA reads as TGTGCCAGCAGCCGGGAACGTAACAATGAGCAGTTCTTC.

This clonotype was seen at least ten times. The chain uses TRBV27 and TRBJ1-2, with a tentative D call TRBD1 (5 bases). The length of the CDR3 is 15 residues. The V gene lost 6 bases and the J gene lost 7 bases, with 21 bases spanning the gap. Germline CDR1 and CDR2: MNHEY and SMNVEV (reference sequence). The CDR3 bases are TGTGCCAGCAGCCCTCGGGTACAGGCGCCTGGTGGCTACACCTTC. It specifies CASSPRVQAPGGYTF.

This clonotype was seen ten or more times. The CDR3 protein is CASSLMGGADTQYF. Here the CDR3 DNA reads TGTGCCAGCAGCTTGATGGGGGGCGCAGATACGCAGTATTTT. V is TRBV7-3 and J is TRBJ2-3, with D perhaps being TRBD1 or TRBD2 (6 bases each). The V gene's germline CDR1 is SGHTA and CDR2 FQGTGA. Trimming cost V 3 bases and J 4 bases, with 11 bases left between them. This CDR3 has 14 residues.

In this sample, this clonotype turned up many times. The rearrangement uses TRBV20-1 and TRBJ1-5, with D maybe TRBD1 (5 bases). The CDR3 runs to 13 residues. Germline lookup yields CDR1 DFQATT and CDR2 SNEGSKA (reference sequence). The germline V and J ends were trimmed by 4 bases and 0 bases, with 7 bases remaining between them. The DNA of the CDR3 is TGCAGTGCTACGGGGGGTAGCAATCAGCCCCAGCATTTT. It specifies CSATGGSNQPQHF.

This clonotype was counted at least ten times. The rearrangement uses TRBV30 and TRBJ1-1; tentatively, D is TRBD1 (6 bases). Trimming took 4 bases from V and 9 from J, leaving 15 bases between them. The CDR3 has 12 residues. CDR1 is GTSNPN, CDR2 SVGIG, per germline (reference sequence). CDR3 in amino acids: CAWKRPWDKAFF. DNA for the CDR3: TGTGCCTGGAAACGCCCGTGGGACAAAGCTTTCTTT.

In this sample, this clonotype turned up many times. The chain couples TRBV27 to TRBJ2-3; 9 bases match TRBD1. CDR1 and CDR2 (germline): MNHEY, SMNVEV (reference sequence). This CDR3 comprises 15 residues. Germline trimming cut 2 bases from V and 7 bases from J; bases unmatched to any gene: 7. The CDR3 DNA sequence: TGTGCCAGCAGTTTAACCGGGACAGGGACTTATACGCAGTATTTT. This gives the protein CASSLTGTGTYTQYF.

In this sample, this clonotype turned up many times. The gene calls are TRBV20-1 and TRBJ2-3; D ambiguous. The CDR3 covers 12 residues. CDR1 and CDR2 from the germline V gene are DFQATT and SNEGSKA (reference sequence). The V and J ends lost 2 bases and 6 bases respectively, with 9 bases between them. Here the CDR3 reads CSARKPPDTQYF. CDR3 coding DNA: TGCAGTGCTAGAAAACCCCCGGATACGCAGTATTTT.

The CDR3 bases are TGCGCCAGCAGCTTATCCGGGACAGGGAGCACAGATACGCAGTATTTT. It specifies CASSLSGTGSTDTQYF. The genes are TRBV5-1 and TRBJ2-3, with 9 bases that match TRBD1. Germline CDR1 and CDR2: SGHRS and YFSETQ. The CDR3 consists of 16 residues. V lost 2 bases to trimming and J lost 0 bases; unmatched junction nucleotides: 4.

This clonotype was counted at least ten times. The rearrangement links TRBV20-1 to TRBJ2-5, with 9 bases fitting TRBD2. The CDR3 is 16 residues long. Germline-derived CDR1 and CDR2 are DFQATT and SNEGSKA (reference sequence). V trimming: 0 bases; J trimming: 7 bases; junction bases outside the gene matches: 12. The CDR3 region has the DNA TGCAGTGCTAGAGATGTAAGCGGGGGGTCCTCGGGGACCCAGTACTTC. It yields the protein CSARDVSGGSSGTQYF.

J is TRBJ2-1 and V is TRBV28; no clear D gene. From germline, CDR1 is MDHEN and CDR2 SYDVKM. V lost 3 bases, J lost 0 bases, and 9 bases lay in between. This CDR3 contains 15 residues. The CDR3 sequence: CASSFGIGSYNEQFF. Written as DNA, the CDR3 is TGTGCCAGCAGTTTTGGGATCGGCTCCTACAATGAGCAGTTCTTC.

This clonotype was seen repeatedly, ten times or more. V usage is TRBV20-1 and J usage is TRBJ1-1; the D is unclear. The germline V gene has CDR1 DFQATT and CDR2 SNEGSKA (reference sequence). Trimming removed 5 bases from V and 1 base from J, with 8 bases in between. This CDR3 comprises 12 residues. The CDR3 nucleotides are TGCAGTGCTCCACGGAGGAACACTGAAGCTTTCTTT. This codes for CSAPRRNTEAFF.

On this clonotype: It is likely a read error: a sequence one base away is far more abundant. The V call is TRBV27, the J call TRBJ2-5; unclear D gene. This CDR3 has 19 amino acids. The ends were cut back, 4 bases at V and 2 bases at J, with 26 bases in the middle. Germline V CDR1 and CDR2: MNHEY, SMNVEV (reference sequence). The CDR3 spells CASSYSVGSVATAQETQYF. The CDR3 DNA reads TGTGCCAGCAGTTACTCTGTGGGGTCTGTAGCTACCGCACAAGAGACCCAGTACTTC.

There are many counts of this clonotype. This chain connects TRBV12-3 or TRBV12-4 to TRBJ1-1; D not resolved. The CDR3 covers 12 residues. With 10 bases removed from V and 4 bases from J, the gap between germline ends came to 13 bases. The DNA for the CDR3 is TGTGCCACCCGATTCGGGAGCACTGAAGCTTTCTTT. Translation: CATRFGSTEAFF.

This clonotype was picked up many times. The chain uses TRBV29-1 and TRBJ2-5; D not resolved. V was trimmed by 4 bases and J by 1 base, leaving 10 bases between them. Germline V gene data show CDR1 as SQVTM and CDR2 as ANQGSEA. The CDR3 consists of 13 residues. CDR3: CSVGTAVQETQYF. The CDR3 DNA sequence: TGCAGCGTTGGGACGGCCGTCCAAGAGACCCAGTACTTC.

V gene TRBV11-2 combines with J gene TRBJ1-6; maybe TRBD1 (5 bases). CDR3 length: 15 residues. The V gene lost 4 bases and the J gene lost 8 bases, with 15 bases spanning the gap. Germline V CDR1 and CDR2: SGHAT, FQNNGV. The DNA for the CDR3 is TGTGCCAGCAGCTCCTCCTGGGGGGGGGATTCACCCCTCCACTTT. Translation: CASSSSWGGDSPLHF.

This clonotype was seen a few times. This sequence joins TRBV7-2 and TRBJ1-1, with a tentative D call TRBD1 (5 bases). Germline lookup yields CDR1 SGHTA and CDR2 FQGNSA. With 5 bases removed from V and 4 bases from J, the gap between germline ends came to 20 bases. The CDR3 loop spans 16 amino acids. The chain's CDR3 is CASSITHDLQGTEAFF. In nucleotides, the CDR3 is TGTGCCAGCAGCATAACCCACGATCTCCAGGGCACTGAAGCTTTCTTT.

This clonotype was detected many times. V is TRBV5-1 and J is TRBJ2-2; tentatively, D is TRBD2 (6 bases). CDR3 length: 14 amino acids. CDR1 SGHRS and CDR2 YFSETQ come from the germline V gene. V lost 3 bases and J 7 bases, leaving 13 bases between the germline ends. CDR3: CASSYGGPGGELFF. The CDR3 DNA sequence: TGCGCCAGCAGCTATGGAGGGCCCGGCGGGGAGCTGTTTTTT.

CDR3 region: CSALPGLAGVYEQYF. DNA of the CDR3: TGCAGTGCCCTTCCGGGACTAGCGGGAGTGTACGAGCAGTACTTC. The rearrangement links TRBV20-1 to TRBJ2-7; TRBD2 matches at 14 bases. The trim removed 6 bases at V and 4 bases at J, leaving 8 bases unmatched. This CDR3 is built from 15 residues. The germline gives CDR1 DFQATT, CDR2 SNEGSKA (reference sequence).

This clonotype was detected ten times or more. This sequence joins TRBV12-3 or TRBV12-4 and TRBJ2-2; TRBD1 matches 7 bases. V lost 6 bases to trimming and J lost 5 bases; unmatched junction nucleotides: 6. The CDR3 sequence is 14 residues long. The DNA for the CDR3 is TGTGCCAGCAGAAAGGGGGCGCCGACCGGGGAGCTGTTTTTT. Translating it yields CASRKGAPTGELFF.

This clonotype occurred many times. This chain connects TRBV20-1 to TRBJ1-5, with D possibly being TRBD1 (5 bases). The CDR3 extends over 15 amino acids. Trimming removed 5 bases from V and 3 bases from J, with 17 bases in between. The V gene's germline CDR1 is DFQATT and CDR2 SNEGSKA (reference sequence). For the CDR3, the DNA is TGCAGTGCTCGGTACATCGGGGGAGACAATCAGCCCCAGCATTTT. This encodes CSARYIGGDNQPQHF.

This rearrangement joins TRBV6-2 or TRBV6-3 to TRBJ2-1; 10 nucleotides match TRBD2. CDR3 size: 15 residues. Looked up from germline, CDR1 is MNHEY and CDR2 is SVGEGT. V shed 4 bases and J 5 bases; nucleotides not matched to a gene: 5. The CDR3 loop is CASSSGTSANNEQFF. DNA for the CDR3: TGTGCCAGCAGTTCCGGGACTAGCGCTAACAATGAGCAGTTCTTC.